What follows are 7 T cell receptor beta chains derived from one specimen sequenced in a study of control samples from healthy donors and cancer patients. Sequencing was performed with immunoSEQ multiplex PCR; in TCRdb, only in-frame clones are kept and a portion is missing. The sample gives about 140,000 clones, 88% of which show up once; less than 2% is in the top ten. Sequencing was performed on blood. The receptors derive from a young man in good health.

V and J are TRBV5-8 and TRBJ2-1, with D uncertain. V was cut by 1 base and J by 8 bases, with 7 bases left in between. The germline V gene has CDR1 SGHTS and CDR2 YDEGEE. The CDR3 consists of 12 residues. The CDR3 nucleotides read TGTGCCAGCAGCTTGATTATCGATGAGCAGTTCTTC. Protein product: CASSLIIDEQFF. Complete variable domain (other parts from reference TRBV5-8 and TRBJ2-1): EAGVTQSPTHLIKTRGQQATLRCSPISGHTSVYWYQQALGLGLQFLLWYDEGEERNRGNFPPRFSGRQFPNYSSELNVNALELEDSALYLCASSLIIDEQFFGPGTRLTVL.

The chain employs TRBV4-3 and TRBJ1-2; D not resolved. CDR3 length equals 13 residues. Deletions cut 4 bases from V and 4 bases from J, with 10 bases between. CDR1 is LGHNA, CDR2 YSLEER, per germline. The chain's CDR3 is CASSPAWAYGYTF. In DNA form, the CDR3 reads TGCGCCAGCAGCCCAGCGTGGGCCTATGGCTACACCTTC.

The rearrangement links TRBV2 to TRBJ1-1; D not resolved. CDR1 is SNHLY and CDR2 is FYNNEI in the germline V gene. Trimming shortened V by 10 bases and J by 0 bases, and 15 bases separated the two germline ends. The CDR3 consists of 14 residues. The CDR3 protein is CATVPQIMNTEAFF. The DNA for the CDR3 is TGTGCCACCGTACCACAGATAATGAACACTGAAGCTTTCTTT.

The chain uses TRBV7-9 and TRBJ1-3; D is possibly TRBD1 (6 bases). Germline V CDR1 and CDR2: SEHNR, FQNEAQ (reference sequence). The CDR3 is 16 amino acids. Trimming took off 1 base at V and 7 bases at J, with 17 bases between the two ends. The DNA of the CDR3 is TGTGCCAGCAGCTTAGAGAGCCAGGGGCAAAGGAACACCATATATTTT. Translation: CASSLESQGQRNTIYF.

CDR3 sequence reads: CASSPTGAAYEQYF. In DNA, the CDR3 is TGTGCCAGCAGCCCCACAGGGGCGGCCTACGAGCAGTACTTC. The rearrangement links TRBV5-6 to TRBJ2-7; 7 bases match TRBD1. The CDR3 covers 14 residues. Germline V gene data show CDR1 as SGHDT and CDR2 as YYEEEE. With 4 bases clipped from V and 2 bases from J, the junction kept 6 bases outside the gene matches.

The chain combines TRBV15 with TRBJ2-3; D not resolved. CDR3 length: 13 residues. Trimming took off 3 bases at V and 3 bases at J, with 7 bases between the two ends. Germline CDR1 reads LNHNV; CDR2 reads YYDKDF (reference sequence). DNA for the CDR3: TGTGCCACCAGCAGGGTCATAACAGATACGCAGTATTTT. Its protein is CATSRVITDTQYF.

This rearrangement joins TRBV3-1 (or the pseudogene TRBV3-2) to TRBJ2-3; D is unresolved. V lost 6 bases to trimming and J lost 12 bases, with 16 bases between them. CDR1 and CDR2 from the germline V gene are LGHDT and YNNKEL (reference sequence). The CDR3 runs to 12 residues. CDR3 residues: CASSQPPDPQYF. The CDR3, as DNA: TGTGCCAGCAGTCAGCCCCCGGATCCACAGTATTTT.